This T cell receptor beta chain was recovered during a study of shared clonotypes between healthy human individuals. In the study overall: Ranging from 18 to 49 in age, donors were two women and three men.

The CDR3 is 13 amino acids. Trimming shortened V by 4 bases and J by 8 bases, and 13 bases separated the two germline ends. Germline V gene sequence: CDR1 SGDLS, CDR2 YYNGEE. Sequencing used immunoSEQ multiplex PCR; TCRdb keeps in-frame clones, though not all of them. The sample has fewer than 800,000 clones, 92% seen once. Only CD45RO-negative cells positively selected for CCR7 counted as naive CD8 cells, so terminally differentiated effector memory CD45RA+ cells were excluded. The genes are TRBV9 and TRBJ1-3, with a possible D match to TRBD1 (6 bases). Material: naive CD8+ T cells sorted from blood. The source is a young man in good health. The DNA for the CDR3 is TGTGCCAGCAGCCCGACAGGTCCCGACACCATATATTTT. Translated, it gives CASSPTGPDTIYF.